What follows are 14 T cell receptor beta chains derived from one specimen sequenced in a study of blood T cell repertoires in COVID-19. The repertoire was sequenced with immunoSEQ multiplex PCR; TCRdb's copy has only in-frame clones and lacks some. The sample holds about 180,000 clones, 80% to 90% seen once. Specimen: PBMCs or T cells enriched from blood (not recorded which). These receptor sequences come from a woman aged 18-29 years who had recovered from COVID-19.

V and J are TRBV5-1 and TRBJ1-1, with D unclear. Trimming took off 0 bases at V and 2 bases at J, with 11 bases between the two ends. CDR1 and CDR2 (germline): SGHRS, YFSETQ. The CDR3 totals 15 residues. The chain's CDR3 is CASSLELAGNTEAFF. In DNA form, the CDR3 reads TGCGCCAGCAGCTTGGAGTTAGCGGGCAACACTGAAGCTTTCTTT.

CDR3 nucleotides: TGCAGCGTCGAGGACAGCCTCTACGAGCAGTACTTC. This translates into CSVEDSLYEQYF. The rearrangement joins TRBV29-1 to TRBJ2-7, with TRBD1 as a possible D gene (6 bases). V dropped 6 bases and J dropped 3 bases, with 12 bases sitting between them. There are 12 residues in the CDR3. Per the germline V gene, CDR1 is SQVTM and CDR2 is ANQGSEA.

The rearrangement joins TRBV15 to TRBJ2-1; 8 positions agree with TRBD1. The CDR3 loop spans 15 amino acids. V lost 5 bases and J lost 4; bases outside the gene matches: 7. Germline V gene lookup returns CDR1 LNHNV and CDR2 YYDKDF (reference sequence). The CDR3 region has the DNA TGTGCCACCAGCCAGGACAGGGAGGTTTACAATGAGCAGTTCTTC. Translated: CATSQDREVYNEQFF. Complete variable domain (other parts from reference TRBV15 and TRBJ2-1): DAMVIQNPRYQVTQFGKPVTLSCSQTLNHNVMYWYQQKSSQAPKLLFHYYDKDFNNEADTPDNFQSRRPNTSFCFLDIRSPGLGDTAMYLCATSQDREVYNEQFFGPGTRLTVL.

The chain has TRBV7-8 and TRBJ1-1, with D uncertain. Trimming removed 4 bases at V and 8 bases at J, with 11 bases between. Germline V gene data show CDR1 as SGHVS and CDR2 as FQNEAQ. CDR3 size: 12 residues. CDR3 amino acids: CASSSSLEEAFF. The CDR3 region has the DNA TGTGCCAGCAGCTCATCCCTAGAGGAAGCTTTCTTT.

The rearrangement uses TRBV28 and TRBJ2-3; D is perhaps TRBD2 (5 bases). CDR1 MDHEN and CDR2 SYDVKM come from the germline V gene. Trimming left V 4 bases short and J 2 bases short, with 16 bases between. This CDR3 has 16 amino acids. CDR3 DNA sequence: TGTGCCAGCAGTTCCTTCTGGGAGAAGAACACAGATACGCAGTATTTT. Protein sequence: CASSSFWEKNTDTQYF.

The J gene is TRBJ2-3, the V gene TRBV11-2; 9 bases align to TRBD1. V was pared by 5 bases and J by 6 bases, with 6 bases of the junction left unmatched. This CDR3 contains 14 residues. Germline CDR1 SGHAT, CDR2 FQNNGV. The CDR3 loop is CASSHRGPGDTQYF. The DNA for the CDR3 is TGTGCCAGCAGCCACAGGGGGCCTGGGGATACGCAGTATTTT.

The V and J genes are TRBV10-2 and TRBJ2-2; 10 nucleotides align to TRBD2. The V gene end was trimmed by 6 bases and the J gene end by 1 base; junction bases not matched to a gene: 2. The CDR3 is 15 residues long. The germline V gene has CDR1 WSHSY and CDR2 SAAADI. CDR3: CASRPSGGNTGELFF. The CDR3, as DNA: TGCGCCAGCAGGCCTAGCGGGGGGAACACCGGGGAGCTGTTTTTT.

This clone was picked up one time. This chain connects TRBV29-1 to TRBJ1-5; D ambiguous. The CDR3 length is 15 residues. V lost 1 base and J 0 bases, leaving 10 bases between the germline ends. The germline V gene encodes CDR1 SQVTM and CDR2 ANQGSEA. This CDR3 is CSVEVSEYSNQPQHF. The CDR3 nucleotides read TGCAGCGTTGAAGTATCAGAATATAGCAATCAGCCCCAGCATTTT.

This clone has only one observation. The J gene is TRBJ1-2, the V gene TRBV18, with D perhaps TRBD1 (6 bases). Trimming pared 6 bases from V and 3 bases from J, leaving 20 bases between. This CDR3 is built from 16 residues. CDR1 KGHSH and CDR2 LQKENI come from the germline V gene. The CDR3 is CASSPANLRGYYGYTF. DNA of the CDR3: TGTGCCAGCTCCCCAGCGAACCTAAGGGGGTACTATGGCTACACCTTC.

This clone showed up just a few times. The gene calls are TRBV11-2 and TRBJ1-3, with D unclear. The CDR3 has 15 residues. The ends were cut back, 1 base at V and 1 base at J, with 8 bases in the middle. Germline CDR1 and CDR2: SGHAT and FQNNGV. CDR3 in amino acids: CASSLGQISGNTIYF. DNA for the CDR3: TGTGCCAGCAGCTTAGGGCAGATATCTGGAAACACCATATATTTT.

The chain recombines TRBV4-1 with TRBJ2-3; 11 bases map to TRBD2. The CDR3 length is 17 residues. The germline V gene has CDR1 MGHRA and CDR2 YSYEKL. V lost 0 bases to trimming and J lost 2 bases; unmatched junction nucleotides: 4. The CDR3 coding sequence is TGCGCCAGCAGCCAAGAAAGGGGACTAGCGGACACAGATACGCAGTATTTT. Translated: CASSQERGLADTDTQYF.

This chain uses TRBV6-6 with TRBJ2-7, with TRBD2 matching 7 bases. Germline V CDR1 and CDR2: MNHNY, SVGAGI (reference sequence). After removal of 2 bases from V and 0 bases from J, the junction contained 1 base not matched to a gene. This CDR3 contains 14 residues. CDR3 sequence: CASSYGGGSYEQYF. CDR3 nucleotides: TGTGCCAGCAGTTACGGGGGGGGCTCCTACGAGCAGTACTTC.

V gene TRBV19 combines with J gene TRBJ1-2; 9 positions agree with TRBD1. This CDR3 contains 15 residues. The J segment lost 7 bases and the V segment lost 4 bases, leaving 10 bases of the junction unmatched. CDR1 is LNHDA and CDR2 is SQIVND in the germline V gene (reference sequence). CDR3 in amino acids: CASSRTGGAQRGYTF. The CDR3 DNA follows: TGTGCCAGTAGTAGAACAGGGGGCGCCCAGCGTGGCTACACCTTC.

The J gene is TRBJ2-1, the V gene TRBV12-5, with 9 bases matching TRBD1. J was trimmed by 5 bases and V by 7 bases; bases with no gene match: 6. The CDR3 extends over 14 amino acids. Germline CDR1 and CDR2: LGHNT and FRNRAP. In DNA form, the CDR3 reads TGTGCTAGTGTCTGGGACAGGGAAAACAATGAGCAGTTCTTC. Encoded protein: CASVWDRENNEQFF. The variable domain in full, completed from reference TRBV12-5 and TRBJ2-1, reads DARVTQTPRHKVTEMGQEVTMRCQPILGHNTVFWYRQTMMQGLELLAYFRNRAPLDDSGMPKDRFSAEMPDATLATLKIQPSEPRDSAVYFCASVWDRENNEQFFGPGTRLTVL.